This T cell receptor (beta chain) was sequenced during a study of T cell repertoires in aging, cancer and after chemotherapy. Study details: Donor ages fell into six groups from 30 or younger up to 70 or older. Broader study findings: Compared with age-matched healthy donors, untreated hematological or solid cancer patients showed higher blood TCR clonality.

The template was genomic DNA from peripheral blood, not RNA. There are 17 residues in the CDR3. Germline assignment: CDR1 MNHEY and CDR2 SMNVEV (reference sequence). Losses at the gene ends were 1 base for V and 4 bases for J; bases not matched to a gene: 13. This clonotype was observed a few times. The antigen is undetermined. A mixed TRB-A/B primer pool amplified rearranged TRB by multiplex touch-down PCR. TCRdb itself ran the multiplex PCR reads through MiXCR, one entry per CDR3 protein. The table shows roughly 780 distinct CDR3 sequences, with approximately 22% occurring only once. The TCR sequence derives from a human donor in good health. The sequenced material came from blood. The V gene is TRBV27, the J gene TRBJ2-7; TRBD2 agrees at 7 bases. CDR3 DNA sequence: TGTGCCAGCAGTTTATACCTCGGGCGGGAGAGGAGTTACGAGCAGTACTTC. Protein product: CASSLYLGRERSYEQYF.